This T cell receptor beta chain stems from a study of blood T cell repertoires in COVID-19. Across the study: Spain, Italy and the United States supplied samples that represented acute and convalescent COVID-19.

The CDR3 has 13 amino acids. Between the trimmed V and J ends, which lost 2 bases and 9 bases, there was a span of 10 bases. CDR1 and CDR2 (germline): LNHDA, SQIVND (reference sequence). Repertoires were generated with immunoSEQ multiplex PCR, while TCRdb's copy carries only in-frame clones and drops some. The sample has around 100,000 clones; 75% to 90% are singletons. The rearrangement uses TRBV19 and TRBJ2-2; D is perhaps TRBD1 (5 bases). The TCR comes from a human donor in a cohort sampled during active COVID-19. The sequenced sample consisted of peripheral blood. The CDR3 sequence: CASSIWQGRELFF. CDR3 bases: TGTGCCAGTAGTATATGGCAGGGAAGGGAGCTGTTTTTT.